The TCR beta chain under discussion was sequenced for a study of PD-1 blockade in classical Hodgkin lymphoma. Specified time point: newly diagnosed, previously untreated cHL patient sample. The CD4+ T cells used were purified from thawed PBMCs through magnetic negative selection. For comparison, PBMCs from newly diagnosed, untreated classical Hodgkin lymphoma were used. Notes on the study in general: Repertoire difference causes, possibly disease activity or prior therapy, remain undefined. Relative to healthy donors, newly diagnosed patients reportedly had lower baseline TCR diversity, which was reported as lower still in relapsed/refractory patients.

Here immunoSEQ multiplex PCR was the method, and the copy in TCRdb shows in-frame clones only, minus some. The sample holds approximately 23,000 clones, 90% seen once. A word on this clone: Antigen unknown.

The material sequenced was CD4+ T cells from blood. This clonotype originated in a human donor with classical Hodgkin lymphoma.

The CDR3 here is CASSWDGQETQYF. In nucleotides, the CDR3 is TGCGCCAGCAGCTGGGACGGTCAAGAGACCCAGTACTTC. The V gene is TRBV5-1, the J gene TRBJ2-5; D may correspond to TRBD1 or TRBD2 (5 bases each). Germline CDR1 reads SGHRS; CDR2 reads YFSETQ. Between the trimmed V and J ends, which lost 3 bases and 2 bases, there was a span of 8 bases. This CDR3 spans 13 amino acids.